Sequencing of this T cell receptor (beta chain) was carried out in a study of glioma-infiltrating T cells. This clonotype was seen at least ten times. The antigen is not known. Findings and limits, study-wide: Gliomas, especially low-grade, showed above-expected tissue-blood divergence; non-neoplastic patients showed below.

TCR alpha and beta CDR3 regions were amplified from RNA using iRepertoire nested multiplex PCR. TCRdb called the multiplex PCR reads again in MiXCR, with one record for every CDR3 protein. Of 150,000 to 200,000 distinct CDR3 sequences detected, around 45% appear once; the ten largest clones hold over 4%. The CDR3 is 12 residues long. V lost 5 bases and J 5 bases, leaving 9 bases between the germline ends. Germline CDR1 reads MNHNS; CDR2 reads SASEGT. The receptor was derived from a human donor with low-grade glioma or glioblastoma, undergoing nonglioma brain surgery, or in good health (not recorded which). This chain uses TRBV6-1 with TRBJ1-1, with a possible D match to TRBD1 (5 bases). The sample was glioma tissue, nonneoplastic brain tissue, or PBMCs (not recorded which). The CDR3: CASSSSGTEAFF. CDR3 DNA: TGTGCCAGCAGTTCCTCAGGGACTGAAGCTTTCTTT.